Ten or more counts support the clone carrying this T cell receptor (beta chain). Template material for amplifying TCR beta CDR3 regions consisted of RNA transcripts. Using the HTBI primer set, a first-round RT-PCR was run on the TCR CDR3. One entry per CDR3 protein, called by TCRdb with MiXCR from the multiplex PCR reads. The table has 650,000 to 700,000 distinct CDR3 sequences, around 15% seen once. This record belongs to a study of T cells in Graves' hyperthyroidism and ophthalmopathy. Researchers defined stable Graves' hyperthyroidism as no ophthalmopathy progression within 18 months. PBMCs stemmed from less than 13 ml fresh peripheral blood. CDR1 MDHEN and CDR2 SYDVKM come from the germline V gene. CDR3 length: 15 residues. V was pared by 2 bases and J by 5 bases, with 15 bases between.

The chain combines TRBV28 with TRBJ2-5; D gene ambiguous. The sequence came from a middle-aged man with Graves' hyperthyroidism. Specimen: blood. Written as DNA, the CDR3 is TGTGCCAGCAGTTTACAGTCAGGTGCCAGGGAGACCCAGTACTTC. This gives the protein CASSLQSGARETQYF.